Below are 29 T cell receptor beta chains sequenced from a single sample in a study of post-analysis software for immune sequencing data. Findings of the study overall: Among 5 or 6 TRBV segments more frequent in patients than controls were TRBV5-6, TRBV5-1 and TRBV20-1.

The TCR beta cDNA libraries contained unique molecular identifiers. TCRdb passed the PCR reads through MiXCR, listing each CDR3 protein once. This sample has approximately 660,000 distinct CDR3 sequences, with around 60% found just once. These receptors are not linked to any known antigen. The sequenced sample consisted of blood. All receptors come from a girl aged 2 to 10 with multiple sclerosis.

The genes are TRBV7-8 and TRBJ2-3, with a weak D call TRBD2 (6 bases). The ends were cut back, 5 bases at V and 0 bases at J, with 12 bases in the middle. CDR3 length: 15 residues. Germline V gene data show CDR1 as SGHVS and CDR2 as FQNEAQ. CDR3 nucleotides: TGTGCCAGCAGCCCAGGAGGGGTGAGCACAGATACGCAGTATTTT. Encoded protein: CASSPGGVSTDTQYF.

The chain employs TRBV11-2 and TRBJ2-5, with 12 bases that match TRBD1. This CDR3 region has 17 residues. CDR1 SGHAT and CDR2 FQNNGV come from the germline V gene. V shed 3 bases, J shed 5 bases, and the junction held 10 bases outside the gene matches. This CDR3 reads CASSFRDRGRQGETQYF. Here the CDR3 DNA reads TGTGCCAGCAGCTTCCGGGACAGGGGGCGGCAGGGGGAGACCCAGTACTTC.

The V gene is TRBV28, the J gene TRBJ2-7; D is ambiguous. Germline CDR1 is MDHEN and CDR2 is SYDVKM. The CDR3 is 11 residues long. Trimming removed 5 bases from V and 6 bases from J, with 8 bases in between. The CDR3 DNA reads as TGTGCCAGCAGTATCCTAACCGAGCAGTACTTC. This translates into CASSILTEQYF. The whole variable domain, remainder taken from reference TRBV28 and TRBJ2-7, is DVKVTQSSRYLVKRTGEKVFLECVQDMDHENMFWYRQDPGLGLRLIYFSYDVKMKEKGDIPEGYSVSREKKERFSLILESASTNQTSMYLCASSILTEQYFGPGTRLTVT.

J is TRBJ2-3 and V is TRBV12-3 or TRBV12-4; the D gene is possibly TRBD2 (6 bases). This CDR3 comprises 17 residues. Trimming left V 5 bases short and J 4 bases short, with 22 bases between. The CDR3 DNA sequence: TGTGCCAGCAGTCCGTACCTAGCGACGAGAGAACCAGATACGCAGTATTTT. It specifies CASSPYLATREPDTQYF.

This clonotype was counted between two and nine times. The CDR3 sequence: CASSAGAGGSYEQYF. CDR3 sequence (DNA): TGTGCCAGCAGCGCCGGGGCTGGGGGGTCCTACGAGCAGTACTTC. This chain uses TRBV5-6 with TRBJ2-7; a possible D gene is TRBD2 (6 bases). The CDR3 covers 15 residues. The germline V gene has CDR1 SGHDT and CDR2 YYEEEE. V shed 4 bases and J shed 1 base, with 15 bases lying between them.

The sample holds a few counts of this clonotype. This rearrangement joins TRBV6-5 to TRBJ2-1; a possible D gene is TRBD2 (5 bases). The germline V gene has CDR1 MNHEY and CDR2 SVGAGI. V was cut by 4 bases and J by 4 bases, with 14 bases left in between. The CDR3 has 15 amino acids. CDR3 sequence: CASSSSGAYYNEQFF. CDR3 DNA: TGTGCCAGCAGTTCCAGCGGAGCGTATTACAATGAGCAGTTCTTC.

The J gene is TRBJ1-2, the V gene TRBV5-1; the D is unclear. This CDR3 region has 15 residues. In germline, CDR1 is SGHRS, CDR2 YFSETQ. Between the trimmed V and J ends, which lost 7 bases and 1 base, there was a span of 17 bases. DNA of the CDR3: TGCGCCAGCCAAACCTCCTCAAAGAGTAACTATGGCTACACCTTC. Residues: CASQTSSKSNYGYTF.

The chain recombines TRBV15 with TRBJ2-7, with 11 bases matching TRBD1. Trimming at V came to 0 bases and at J to 2 bases, leaving 6 bases not matched to a gene. The CDR3 loop spans 17 amino acids. Per germline, CDR1 LNHNV and CDR2 YYDKDF (reference sequence). DNA of the CDR3: TGTGCCACCAGCAGAGAGGACAGGGGGCCCGGCACCTACGAGCAGTACTTC. Translation: CATSREDRGPGTYEQYF.

V is TRBV5-1 and J is TRBJ1-2; 9 nucleotides line up with TRBD1. The germline V gene encodes CDR1 SGHRS and CDR2 YFSETQ. This CDR3 comprises 14 residues. The J segment lost 2 bases and the V segment lost 3 bases, leaving 2 bases of the junction unmatched. CDR3 sequence: CASSSDRGNYGYTF. CDR3 DNA sequence: TGCGCCAGCAGCTCAGACAGGGGGAACTATGGCTACACCTTC.

This clonotype was recorded only once. The CDR3, as DNA: TGTGCCAGCAGCCCCCACAGGGGCCAGCCCCAGCATTTT. Encoded protein: CASSPHRGQPQHF. V gene TRBV7-2 combines with J gene TRBJ1-5; the match to TRBD1 covers 7 bases. Germline assignment: CDR1 SGHTA and CDR2 FQGNSA. The CDR3 consists of 13 residues. The junction had 5 bases not matched to a gene; V was cut back by 5 bases and J by 7 bases.

V usage is TRBV28 and J usage is TRBJ2-3, with D possibly TRBD2 on 6 matching bases. With 6 bases removed from V and 2 bases from J, the gap between germline ends came to 12 bases. The CDR3 covers 14 residues. The germline gives CDR1 MDHEN, CDR2 SYDVKM. The DNA of the CDR3 is TGTGCCAGCAGGTTGGGCGGGAACACAGATACGCAGTATTTT. Protein sequence: CASRLGGNTDTQYF.

This chain joins TRBV6-1 and TRBJ1-5; TRBD1 matches at 7 bases. Germline CDR1 MNHNS, CDR2 SASEGT. J was trimmed by 7 bases and V by 6 bases; bases with no gene match: 6. This CDR3 has 13 amino acids. This CDR3 reads CASSRDSLQPQHF. The CDR3 DNA follows: TGTGCCAGCAGCCGGGACAGTCTACAGCCCCAGCATTTT.

This chain joins TRBV6-5 and TRBJ1-2; a weak D match, TRBD1 (5 bases). V lost 2 bases to trimming and J lost 4 bases, with 8 bases between them. CDR3 length: 13 amino acids. CDR1 is MNHEY, CDR2 SVGAGI, per germline. CDR3 DNA sequence: TGTGCCAGCAGTTACGGAGACAGCTATGGCTACACCTTC. This sequence encodes CASSYGDSYGYTF.

This clonotype was seen a few times. The V gene is TRBV10-3, the J gene TRBJ2-1; D ambiguous. This CDR3 has 12 amino acids. Germline V CDR1 and CDR2: ENHRY, SYGVKD. V lost 3 bases to trimming and J lost 6 bases, with 6 bases between them. CDR3 DNA: TGTGCCATCAGTGATACGACCAATGAGCAGTTCTTC. The encoded protein is CAISDTTNEQFF.

V and J are TRBV5-6 and TRBJ2-7, with 10 bases fitting TRBD1. After removal of 4 bases from V and 2 bases from J, the junction contained 6 bases not matched to a gene. The CDR3 has 15 residues. CDR1 and CDR2 from the germline V gene are SGHDT and YYEEEE. CDR3 region: CASSTPGQGPYEQYF. CDR3 DNA sequence: TGTGCCAGCAGCACACCGGGACAGGGGCCCTACGAGCAGTACTTC.

In its sample, this clonotype was seen a few times. V usage is TRBV25-1 and J usage is TRBJ2-1; D uncertain. Trimming took 6 bases from V and 5 from J, leaving 2 bases between them. Germline-derived CDR1 and CDR2 are MGHDK and SYGVNS. The length of the CDR3 is 10 residues. CDR3 protein: CASRDNEQFF. The CDR3 region has the DNA TGTGCCAGCAGGGACAATGAGCAGTTCTTC. The full variable domain, rest sourced from reference TRBV25-1 and TRBJ2-1, is EADIYQTPRYLVIGTGKKITLECSQTMGHDKMYWYQQDPGMELHLIHYSYGVNSTEKGDLSSESTVSRIRTEHFPLTLESARPSHTSQYLCASRDNEQFFGPGTRLTVL.

This chain uses TRBV12-3 or TRBV12-4 with TRBJ1-5, with 12 positions matching TRBD1. J lost 6 bases, V lost 5 bases, and 8 bases had no gene match. The CDR3 is 16 residues long. As DNA, the CDR3 is TGTGCCAGCAGTCAACAGGGACAGGGGGCCTTTCAGCCCCAGCATTTT. This translates into CASSQQGQGAFQPQHF.

The CDR3 DNA reads as TGTGCCAGCAGCGAGGGACAGAACACCGGGGAGCTGTTTTTT. Residues: CASSEGQNTGELFF. The chain is built from TRBV7-7 and TRBJ2-2, with a tentative D call TRBD1 (6 bases). The germline CDR1 and CDR2 sequences are SSHAT and FNYEAQ (reference sequence). This CDR3 has 14 amino acids. V gave up 5 bases and J gave up 1 base, with 8 bases separating them.

Of note for this clonotype: One end of the junction varies from germline; a read error may be responsible. The rearrangement uses TRBV7-2 and TRBJ1-2, with TRBD1 as a possible D gene (6 bases). Germline V gives CDR1 SGHTA, CDR2 FQGNSA. The CDR3 sequence is 14 residues long. The CDR3 is CASSLTGGYYGYTF. The DNA of the CDR3 is TGTGCCAGCAGCTTAACCGGGGGCTACTACGGCTACACCTTC.

CDR3 nucleotides: TGCGCCAGCAGGAGAGGGGCTTACCTAGAACAGCAGTACTTC. It translates to CASRRGAYLEQQYF. The genes are TRBV10-1 and TRBJ2-5; the D gene could be TRBD1 or TRBD2 (5 bases each). The V end was cut by 6 bases, the J end by 11 bases, with 22 bases between. The germline CDR1 and CDR2 sequences are WNHNN and SYGVQD (reference sequence). CDR3 length equals 14 residues.

There are a few counts of this clonotype. The rearrangement links TRBV5-6 to TRBJ1-2; D gene uncertain. Trimming shortened V by 4 bases and J by 6 bases, and 19 bases separated the two germline ends. CDR3 length: 15 amino acids. CDR1 is SGHDT and CDR2 is YYEEEE in the germline V gene. The CDR3, as DNA: TGTGCCAGCAGCGTAGTTTCTTTTGGGGAGAATGGCTACACCTTC. It encodes CASSVVSFGENGYTF.

V gene TRBV28 combines with J gene TRBJ1-1; 8 nucleotides match TRBD1. Unmatched junction bases numbered 10, after V lost 4 bases and J lost 6 bases. The CDR3 is made up of 15 amino acids. The germline gives CDR1 MDHEN, CDR2 SYDVKM. The CDR3 sequence is CASSSPTGAGAEAFF. Written as DNA, the CDR3 is TGTGCCAGCAGTTCACCGACAGGGGCTGGCGCTGAAGCTTTCTTT.

The rearrangement links TRBV4-2 to TRBJ2-3; 7 nucleotides agree with TRBD2. CDR3 size: 17 residues. Germline lookup yields CDR1 LGHNA and CDR2 YNFKEQ. J gave up 4 bases and V 0 bases, and 10 bases lay outside the gene matches. This CDR3 reads CASSQDPGGGFADTQYF. The CDR3 DNA sequence: TGTGCCAGCAGCCAAGATCCTGGGGGGGGGTTCGCAGATACGCAGTATTTT.

The J gene is TRBJ2-1, the V gene TRBV5-5; 10 nucleotides line up with TRBD2. CDR3 length equals 18 residues. Germline CDR1 SGHKS, CDR2 YYEKEE (reference sequence). The V segment lost 0 bases and the J segment 0 bases; nucleotides outside the gene matches: 6. The CDR3 DNA sequence: TGTGCCAGCAGCTTGGACCCTAGCGGGGGTGACTCCTACAATGAGCAGTTCTTC. Its protein is CASSLDPSGGDSYNEQFF.

This chain links TRBV20-1 with TRBJ1-2; 8 nucleotides agree with TRBD1. Germline V lookup: CDR1 DFQATT, CDR2 SNEGSKA (reference sequence). V trimming: 0 bases; J trimming: 4 bases; junction bases outside the gene matches: 1. CDR3 length: 13 residues. In nucleotides, the CDR3 is TGCAGTGCTAGAGAGGACAGGGTCTATGGCTACACCTTC. Encoded protein: CSAREDRVYGYTF.

The chain combines TRBV3-1 with TRBJ2-1; tentative D call: TRBD2 (5 bases). V dropped 2 bases and J dropped 3 bases, with 14 bases sitting between them. The CDR3 loop spans 16 amino acids. The germline gives CDR1 LGHDT, CDR2 YNNKEL (reference sequence). CDR3 bases: TGTGCCAGCAGCCAATTCAGGACTGCCTTCTACAATGAGCAGTTCTTC. This codes for CASSQFRTAFYNEQFF.

This chain uses TRBV6-1 with TRBJ2-7, with no clear D. Trimming cost V 6 bases and J 0 bases, with 24 bases left between them. Germline-derived CDR1 and CDR2 are MNHNS and SASEGT. The CDR3 is 18 amino acids. CDR3 in DNA: TGTGCCAGCAGCCCAAACCCCCACCTCGGACGTTACTCCTACGAGCAGTACTTC. Protein: CASSPNPHLGRYSYEQYF.

The rearrangement joins TRBV6-2 or TRBV6-3 to TRBJ2-3; D remains unclear. Trimming shortened V by 5 bases and J by 0 bases, and 6 bases separated the two germline ends. The CDR3 totals 13 residues. Germline V gene lookup returns CDR1 MNHEY and CDR2 SVGEGT. The chain's CDR3 is CASSAASTDTQYF. The CDR3, as DNA: TGTGCCAGCAGTGCGGCAAGCACAGATACGCAGTATTTT.

This chain connects TRBV12-3 or TRBV12-4 to TRBJ1-1; a possible D gene is TRBD1 (6 bases). This CDR3 has 14 amino acids. V lost 7 bases and J 1 base, leaving 13 bases between the germline ends. The CDR3 region has the DNA TGTGCCAGCAACATGCCGGGACAGAACACTGAAGCTTTCTTT. Its translation is CASNMPGQNTEAFF.